The rows below give T cell receptor beta chains drawn from one sample of a study of beta chain features in type 1 diabetes. The repertoire was sequenced with immunoSEQ multiplex PCR; TCRdb's copy has only in-frame clones and lacks some. The sample has 860,000 or so clones, 15% to 20% seen once. Sequencing was carried out using naive CD4+ T cells from blood. Receptors originate from a woman aged 18-35 years in good health. Both conserved end residues are part of each CDR3. The D gene is left open where the match is weak. Some rows have no size entry. The others give once, few or many, or a class for an expanded clone.

TRBD1,.,TRBV19,TRBJ2-4,TGTGCCAGTAGTTTCCGTGTGACAGGGGTAGCCAAAAACATTCAGTACTTC,CASSFRVTGVAKNIQYF
.,.,TRBV5-1,TRBJ2-2,TGCGCCAGCAGCTTGGAGTATCCCGGGGAGCTGTTTTTT,CASSLEYPGELFF
TRBD2,few,TRBV7-8,TRBJ2-1,TGTGCCAGCAGCGCCAACAGGGTGCTAGCGGGAGGTATTGAGCAGTTCTTC,CASSANRVLAGGIEQFF
.,.,TRBV15,TRBJ2-1,TGTGCCACCAGCAGCGGCCCCGGCAGGAGGAATGAGCAGTTCTTC,CATSSGPGRRNEQFF
.,.,TRBV7-2,TRBJ2-7,TGTGCCAGCAGCTTAGGGCCAGGTCTCTCGTACGAGCAGTACTTC,CASSLGPGLSYEQYF
.,.,TRBV6-5,TRBJ1-2,TGTGCCAGCAGCCGGACAGACCTTTATGGCTACACCTTC,CASSRTDLYGYTF
.,.,TRBV7-8,TRBJ1-5,TGTGCCAGCAGACCGGGACATTGGGACAATCAGCCCCAGCATTTT,CASRPGHWDNQPQHF
TRBD1,.,TRBV18,TRBJ2-1,TGTGCCAGCTCACCCGCCTGGGACAGGGCGAATGAGCAGTTCTTC,CASSPAWDRANEQFF
.,few,TRBV7-2,TRBJ2-7,TGTGCCAGCAGCCCCCGTGTAGCGGAAGGCTCCTACGAGCAGTACTTC,CASSPRVAEGSYEQYF
.,once,TRBV6-5,TRBJ1-2,TGTGCCAGCAGTCCCGACCCAGGAGCTAACTATGGCTACACCTTC,CASSPDPGANYGYTF
.,.,TRBV27,TRBJ2-5,TGTGCCAGCAGTTTATCGGGGCAAGAGACCCAGTACTTC,CASSLSGQETQYF
.,few,TRBV6-5,TRBJ2-5,TGTGCCAGCAGTGAAGTCGGGGGGCGAGAGACCCAGTACTTC,CASSEVGGRETQYF
TRBD1,few,TRBV7-2,TRBJ2-1,TGTGCCAGCAGCAAGACAGGGGGCTACAATGAGCAGTTCTTC,CASSKTGGYNEQFF
.,.,TRBV6-5,TRBJ2-1,TGTGCCAGCAGTTACGGGGGAGCCCCCTACAATGAGCAGTTCTTC,CASSYGGAPYNEQFF
TRBD2,few,TRBV9,TRBJ2-1,TGTGCCAGCAGCCCAAGACTAGCAGGAGGGAATGAGCAGTTCTTC,CASSPRLAGGNEQFF
.,.,TRBV6-6,TRBJ1-5,TGTGCCAGCAGGACCGCCGGGCTTAAGGGACAGCCCCAGCATTTT,CASRTAGLKGQPQHF
.,.,TRBV6-1,TRBJ1-4,TGTGCCAGCAGTGACGGGAGGGGGAATGAAAAACTGTTTTTT,CASSDGRGNEKLFF
.,.,TRBV9,TRBJ2-7,TGTGCCAGCAGCCCGCCAGGGGCATCGGGGGAGCAGTACTTC,CASSPPGASGEQYF
.,.,TRBV4-2,TRBJ2-1,TGTGCCAGCAGCCAAGATTTGGGCAGGGGTTGGGAGCAGTTCTTC,CASSQDLGRGWEQFF
.,few,TRBV15,TRBJ2-5,TGTGCCACCAGCAGAGATAATATGGGGGGAGGAGAGACCCAGTACTTC,CATSRDNMGGGETQYF
.,.,TRBV6-5,TRBJ1-1,TGTGCCAGCAGTTACAACAGGAGATTGAACACTGAAGCTTTCTTT,CASSYNRRLNTEAFF
.,.,TRBV7-9,TRBJ1-4,TGTGCCAGCAGCATCACCTCGGCGGTAAGAGTTGAAAAACTGTTTTTT,CASSITSAVRVEKLFF
TRBD1,.,TRBV28,TRBJ1-2,TGTGCCAGCAGTCTGACAGGGCTAACTAACTATGGCTACACCTTC,CASSLTGLTNYGYTF
.,few,TRBV4-2,TRBJ2-7,TGTGCCAGCAGCCAAGATCTGGGCAGGGGCTCCTACGAGCAGTACTTC,CASSQDLGRGSYEQYF
TRBD1,.,TRBV7-9,TRBJ2-1,TGTGCCAGCAGCTTGAGAACCCCGACAGGGCGTGGTGAGCAGTTCTTC,CASSLRTPTGRGEQFF
.,many,TRBV7-9,TRBJ1-1,TGTGCCAGCAGCTTAGCCCAGGAAGCTTTCTTT,CASSLAQEAFF
.,.,TRBV4-1,TRBJ2-3,TGCGCCAGCAGCCAAGAGCTCCAGCGTCGGGGTACAGATACGCAGTATTTT,CASSQELQRRGTDTQYF
.,few,TRBV7-2,TRBJ1-1,TGTGCCAGCAGCTTATGGGGAAACACTGAAGCTTTCTTT,CASSLWGNTEAFF
.,.,TRBV11-1,TRBJ2-5,TGTGCCAGCAGCTTACGCTTGGGTAGGGTCTCGAGCCAAGAGACCCAGTACTTC,CASSLRLGRVSSQETQYF
TRBD2,.,TRBV28,TRBJ2-5,TGTGCCAGCAGCTCCTCTGGGGGAGGGGTGGAGACCCAGTACTTC,CASSSSGGGVETQYF
.,.,TRBV11-2,TRBJ2-7,TGTGCCAGCAGCTTAGGTTGGGTAGGCTCCTACGAGCAGTACTTC,CASSLGWVGSYEQYF
.,few,TRBV11-2,TRBJ2-1,TGTGCCAGCAGCTTAACGAGGGTCTCCTACAATGAGCAGTTCTTC,CASSLTRVSYNEQFF
TRBD2,few,TRBV7-9,TRBJ2-5,TGTGCCAGCAGCATGCCTGGCGGGAGGGAGAGCGAGACCCAGTACTTC,CASSMPGGRESETQYF
.,.,TRBV28,TRBJ1-1,TGTGCCAGCAGTTTTCTGGGGGCTGAAGCTTTCTTT,CASSFLGAEAFF
.,.,TRBV11-2,TRBJ2-7,TGTGCCAGCAGCCCTAGACCGATCTACGAGCAGTACTTC,CASSPRPIYEQYF
.,.,TRBV9,TRBJ2-5,TGTGCCAGCAGCGTAGCTGGGGGGAAGGGAGAGACCCAGTACTTC,CASSVAGGKGETQYF
.,.,TRBV4-3,TRBJ1-1,TGCGCCAGCAGCCTAGACAGGAACACTGAAGCTTTCTTT,CASSLDRNTEAFF
.,few,TRBV28,TRBJ1-1,TGTGCCAGCGGTTCATATCTCAGGAGGGCTTTCTTT,CASGSYLRRAFF
.,few,TRBV11-3,TRBJ2-1,TGTGCCAGCAGCTTAGGGAGAATCGACAATGAGCAGTTCTTC,CASSLGRIDNEQFF
.,few,TRBV5-1,TRBJ2-1,TGCGCCAGCAGCTTGGCAACATACAATGAGCAGTTCTTC,CASSLATYNEQFF
.,.,TRBV19,TRBJ2-5,TGTGCCAGTAGTCCGGCGGGGACGGAGACCCAGTACTTC,CASSPAGTETQYF